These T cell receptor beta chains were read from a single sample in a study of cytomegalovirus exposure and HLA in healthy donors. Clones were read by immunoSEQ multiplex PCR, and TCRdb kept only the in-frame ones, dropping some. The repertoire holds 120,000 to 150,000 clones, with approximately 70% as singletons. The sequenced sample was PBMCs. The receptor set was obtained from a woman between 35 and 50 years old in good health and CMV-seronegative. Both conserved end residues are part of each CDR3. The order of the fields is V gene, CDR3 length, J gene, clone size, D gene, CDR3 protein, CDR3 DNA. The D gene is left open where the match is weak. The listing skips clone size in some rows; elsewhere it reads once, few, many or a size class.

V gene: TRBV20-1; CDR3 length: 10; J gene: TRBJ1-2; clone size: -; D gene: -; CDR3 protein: CSAKSYGYTF; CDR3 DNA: TGCAGTGCTAAATCGTATGGCTACACCTTC
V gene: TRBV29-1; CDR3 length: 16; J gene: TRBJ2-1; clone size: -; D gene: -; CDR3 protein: CSVSHRTTLGGNEQFF; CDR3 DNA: TGCAGCGTTTCCCATCGGACTACTTTGGGGGGCAATGAGCAGTTCTTC
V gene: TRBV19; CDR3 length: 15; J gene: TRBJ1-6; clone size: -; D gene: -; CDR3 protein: CASSSDSTYNSPLHF; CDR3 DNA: TGTGCCAGTAGTTCAGACTCAACCTATAATTCACCCCTCCACTTT
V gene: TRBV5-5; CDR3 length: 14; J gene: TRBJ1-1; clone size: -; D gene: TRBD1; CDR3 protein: CASSSDRALTEAFF; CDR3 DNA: TGTGCCAGCAGCTCTGACAGGGCTCTGACTGAAGCTTTCTTT
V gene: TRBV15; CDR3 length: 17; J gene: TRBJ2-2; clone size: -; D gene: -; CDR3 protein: CATSRDRWGRDTGELFF; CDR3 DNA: TGTGCCACCAGCAGAGATCGGTGGGGCAGGGACACCGGGGAGCTGTTTTTT
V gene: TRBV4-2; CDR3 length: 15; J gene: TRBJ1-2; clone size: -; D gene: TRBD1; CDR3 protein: CASSQGAGQGYGYTF; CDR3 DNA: TGTGCCAGCAGCCAAGGGGCGGGACAGGGCTATGGCTACACCTTC
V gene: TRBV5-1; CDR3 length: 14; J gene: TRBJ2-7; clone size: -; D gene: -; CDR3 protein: CASSPMRTGYEQYF; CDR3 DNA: TGCGCCAGCAGCCCGATGCGAACAGGGTACGAGCAGTACTTC
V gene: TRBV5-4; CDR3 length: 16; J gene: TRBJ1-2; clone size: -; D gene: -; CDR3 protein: CASSLAKAGYHYGYTF; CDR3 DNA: TGTGCCAGCAGCTTGGCCAAGGCAGGGTATCACTATGGCTACACCTTC
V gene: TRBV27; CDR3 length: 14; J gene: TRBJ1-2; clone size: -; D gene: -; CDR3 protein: CASSFGLGNYGYTF; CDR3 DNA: TGTGCCAGCAGTTTTGGTCTCGGGAACTATGGCTACACCTTC
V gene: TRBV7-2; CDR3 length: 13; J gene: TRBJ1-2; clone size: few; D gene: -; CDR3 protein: CASSLRGERGYTF; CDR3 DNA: TGTGCCAGCAGCCTCAGGGGCGAACGTGGCTACACCTTC
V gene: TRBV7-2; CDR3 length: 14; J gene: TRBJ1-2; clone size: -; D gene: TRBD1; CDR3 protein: CASSPRTGGGGYTF; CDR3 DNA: TGTGCCAGCAGCCCCAGGACAGGGGGAGGTGGCTACACCTTC
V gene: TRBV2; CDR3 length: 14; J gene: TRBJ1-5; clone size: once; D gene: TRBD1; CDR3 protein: CASRGQGIGQPQHF; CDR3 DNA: TGTGCCAGCAGGGGACAGGGGATCGGTCAGCCCCAGCATTTT
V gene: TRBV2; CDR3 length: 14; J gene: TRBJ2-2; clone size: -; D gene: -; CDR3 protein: CASIQVASPGELFF; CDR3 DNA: TGTGCCAGCATCCAGGTGGCCAGCCCCGGGGAGCTGTTTTTT
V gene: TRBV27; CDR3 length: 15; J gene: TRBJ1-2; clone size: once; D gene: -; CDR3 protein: CASSLGAGLSYGYTF; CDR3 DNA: TGTGCCAGCAGTCTAGGCGCAGGGTTGAGTTATGGCTACACCTTC
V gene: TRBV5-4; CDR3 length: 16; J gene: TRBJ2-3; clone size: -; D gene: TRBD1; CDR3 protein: CASTMKGQRSTDTQYF; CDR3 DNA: TGTGCCAGCACCATGAAGGGACAGAGAAGCACAGATACGCAGTATTTT
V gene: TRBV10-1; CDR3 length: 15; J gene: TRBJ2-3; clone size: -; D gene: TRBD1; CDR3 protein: CASSDRGTGVDTQYF; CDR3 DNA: TGCGCCAGCAGTGATAGAGGGACAGGGGTAGATACGCAGTATTTT
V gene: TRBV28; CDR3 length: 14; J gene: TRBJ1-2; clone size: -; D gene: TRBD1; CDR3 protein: CASGYRGLLYGYTF; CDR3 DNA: TGTGCCAGCGGATACAGGGGTCTCCTCTATGGCTACACCTTC
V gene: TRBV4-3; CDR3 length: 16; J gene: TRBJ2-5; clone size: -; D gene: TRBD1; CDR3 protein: CASSQGQGWVWATQYF; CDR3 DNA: TGCGCCAGCAGCCAAGGACAGGGATGGGTGTGGGCTACCCAGTACTTC
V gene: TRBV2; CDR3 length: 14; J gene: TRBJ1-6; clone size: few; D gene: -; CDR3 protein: CASSEERQNSPLHF; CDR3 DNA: TGTGCCAGCAGTGAAGAAAGACAAAATTCACCCCTCCACTTT
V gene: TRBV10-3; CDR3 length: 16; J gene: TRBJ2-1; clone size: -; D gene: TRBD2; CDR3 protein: CAISDGVAGAYNEQFF; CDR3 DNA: TGTGCCATCAGTGACGGCGTAGCGGGAGCCTACAATGAGCAGTTCTTC
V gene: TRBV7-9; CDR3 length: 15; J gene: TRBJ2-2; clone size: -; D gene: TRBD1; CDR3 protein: CASSSGTGRPGELFF; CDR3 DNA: TGTGCCAGCAGCTCAGGGACAGGGCGACCCGGGGAGCTGTTTTTT
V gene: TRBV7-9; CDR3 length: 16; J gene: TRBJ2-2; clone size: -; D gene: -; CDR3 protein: CASSAPGDPNTGELFF; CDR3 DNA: TGTGCCAGCAGCGCCCCAGGGGATCCGAACACCGGGGAGCTGTTTTTT
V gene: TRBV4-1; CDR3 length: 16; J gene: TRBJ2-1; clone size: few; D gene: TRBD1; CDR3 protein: CASSEMDRGYPNEQFF; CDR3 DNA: TGCGCCAGCAGCGAAATGGACAGGGGGTACCCCAATGAGCAGTTCTTC
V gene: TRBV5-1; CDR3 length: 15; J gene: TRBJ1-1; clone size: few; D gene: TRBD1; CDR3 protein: CASSLYGTGRTEAFF; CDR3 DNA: TGCGCCAGCAGCTTATACGGGACAGGGCGCACTGAAGCTTTCTTT
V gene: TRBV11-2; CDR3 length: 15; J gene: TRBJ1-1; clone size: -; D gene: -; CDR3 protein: CASSLTRGMNTEAFF; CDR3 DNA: TGTGCCAGCAGCTTAACCCGAGGAATGAACACTGAAGCTTTCTTT
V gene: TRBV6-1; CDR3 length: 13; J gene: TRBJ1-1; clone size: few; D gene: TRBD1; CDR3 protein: CASSLGQDTEAFF; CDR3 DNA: TGTGCCAGCAGCTTGGGACAGGACACTGAAGCTTTCTTT
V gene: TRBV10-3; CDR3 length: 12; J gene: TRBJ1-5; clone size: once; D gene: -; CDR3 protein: CAISGNNQPQHF; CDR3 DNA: TGTGCCATCAGTGGTAACAATCAGCCCCAGCATTTT
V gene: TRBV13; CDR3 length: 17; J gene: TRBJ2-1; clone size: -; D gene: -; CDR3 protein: CASSLGANSVFYNEQFF; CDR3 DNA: TGTGCCAGCAGCCTTGGGGCTAACTCGGTTTTCTACAATGAGCAGTTCTTC
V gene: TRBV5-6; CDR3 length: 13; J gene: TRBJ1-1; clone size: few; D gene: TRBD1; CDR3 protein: CASSLKGQLGAFF; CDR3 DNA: TGTGCCAGCAGCTTGAAGGGACAGTTAGGAGCTTTCTTT
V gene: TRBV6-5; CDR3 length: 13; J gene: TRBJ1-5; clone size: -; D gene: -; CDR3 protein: CASSLGGSQPQHF; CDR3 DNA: TGTGCCAGCAGTTTGGGGGGTAGCCAGCCCCAGCATTTT
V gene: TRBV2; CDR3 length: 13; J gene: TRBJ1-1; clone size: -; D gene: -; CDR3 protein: CASSLRPNTEAFF; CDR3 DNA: TGTGCCAGCAGTCTCCGTCCTAACACTGAAGCTTTCTTT
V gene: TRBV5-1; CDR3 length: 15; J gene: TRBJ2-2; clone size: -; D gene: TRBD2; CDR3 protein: CASSGGTSSTGELFF; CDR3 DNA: TGCGCCAGCAGCGGCGGGACTAGCAGCACCGGGGAGCTGTTTTTT
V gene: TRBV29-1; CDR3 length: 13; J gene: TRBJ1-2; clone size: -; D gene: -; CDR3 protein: CSAQGRGDVGYTF; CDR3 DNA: TGCAGCGCCCAGGGGAGGGGTGACGTTGGCTACACCTTC
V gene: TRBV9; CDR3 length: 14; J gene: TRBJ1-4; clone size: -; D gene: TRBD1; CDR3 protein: CASSGHRGSEKLFF; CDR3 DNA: TGTGCCAGCAGCGGTCACAGGGGTTCTGAAAAACTGTTTTTT
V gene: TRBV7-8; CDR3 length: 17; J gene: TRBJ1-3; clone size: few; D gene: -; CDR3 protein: CASTQLGHLFSGNTIYF; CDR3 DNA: TGTGCCAGCACCCAATTGGGACACCTCTTCTCTGGAAACACCATATATTTT
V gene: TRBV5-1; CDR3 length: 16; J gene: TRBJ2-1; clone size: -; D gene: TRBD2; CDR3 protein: CASSPSGGNSYNEQFF; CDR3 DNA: TGCGCCAGCAGCCCTAGCGGGGGGAACTCCTACAATGAGCAGTTCTTC
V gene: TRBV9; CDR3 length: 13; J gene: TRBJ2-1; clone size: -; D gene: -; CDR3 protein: CASSPVPTGEQFF; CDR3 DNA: TGTGCCAGCAGCCCGGTCCCCACAGGGGAGCAGTTCTTC
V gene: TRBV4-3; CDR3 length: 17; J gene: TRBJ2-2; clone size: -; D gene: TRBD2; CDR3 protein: CASSRLAGTQFTGELFF; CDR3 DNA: TGCGCCAGCAGCCGACTAGCGGGGACCCAATTCACCGGGGAGCTGTTTTTT
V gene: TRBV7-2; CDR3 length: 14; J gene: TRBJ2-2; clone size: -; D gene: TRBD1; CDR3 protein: CASRLGQGAGELFF; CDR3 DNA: TGTGCCAGCAGATTAGGACAGGGGGCCGGGGAGCTGTTTTTT
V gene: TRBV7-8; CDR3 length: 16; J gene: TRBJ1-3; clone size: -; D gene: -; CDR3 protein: CASSLALWGQGNTIYF; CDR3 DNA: TGTGCCAGCAGCTTAGCCCTCTGGGGGCAGGGAAACACCATATATTTT
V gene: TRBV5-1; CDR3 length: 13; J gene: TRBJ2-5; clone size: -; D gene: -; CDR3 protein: CASRSPGVETQYF; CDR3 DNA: TGCGCCAGCAGATCCCCAGGCGTTGAGACCCAGTACTTC
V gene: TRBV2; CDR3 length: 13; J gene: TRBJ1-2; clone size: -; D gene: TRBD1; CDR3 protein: CASRPGQGSGYTF; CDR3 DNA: TGTGCCAGCAGGCCGGGACAGGGGTCGGGCTACACCTTC
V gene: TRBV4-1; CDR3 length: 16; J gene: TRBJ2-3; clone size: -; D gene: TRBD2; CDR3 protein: CASSQGGGPSTDTQYF; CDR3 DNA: TGCGCCAGCAGCCAAGGCGGGGGACCTAGCACAGATACGCAGTATTTT
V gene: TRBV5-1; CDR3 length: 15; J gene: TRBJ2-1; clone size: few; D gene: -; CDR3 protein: CASSLGGLSYNEQFF; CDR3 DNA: TGCGCCAGCAGCTTAGGCGGCCTCTCCTACAATGAGCAGTTCTTC
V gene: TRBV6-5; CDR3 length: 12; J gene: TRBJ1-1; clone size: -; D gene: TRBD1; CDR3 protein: CASSTQGAEAFF; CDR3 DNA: TGTGCCAGCAGCACCCAGGGGGCTGAAGCTTTCTTT
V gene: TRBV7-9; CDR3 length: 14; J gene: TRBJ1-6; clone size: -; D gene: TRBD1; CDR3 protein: CSSSLQGLGSPLHF; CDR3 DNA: TGTTCCAGCAGCTTACAGGGGCTTGGGTCACCCCTCCACTTT
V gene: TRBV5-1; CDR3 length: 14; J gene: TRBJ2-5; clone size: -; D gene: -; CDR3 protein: CASSLDSTQETQYF; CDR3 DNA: TGCGCCAGCAGCTTGGACAGCACACAAGAGACCCAGTACTTC
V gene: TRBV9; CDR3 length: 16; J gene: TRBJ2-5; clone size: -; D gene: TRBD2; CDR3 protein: CASSRRLAGGLVTQYF; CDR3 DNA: TGTGCCAGCAGCAGAAGACTAGCGGGGGGGCTTGTGACCCAGTACTTC
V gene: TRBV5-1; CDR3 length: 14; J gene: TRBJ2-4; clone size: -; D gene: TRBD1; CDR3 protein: CASSKGQGLNIQYF; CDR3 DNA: TGCGCCAGCAGCAAGGGACAGGGGTTGAACATTCAGTACTTC
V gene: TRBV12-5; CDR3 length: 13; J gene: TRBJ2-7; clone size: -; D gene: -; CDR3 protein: CASGLDSYYEQYF; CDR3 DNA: TGTGCTAGTGGTTTGGACAGCTACTACGAGCAGTACTTC
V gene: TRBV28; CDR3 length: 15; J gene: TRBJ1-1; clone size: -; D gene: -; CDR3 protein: CASSFGGTDNTEAFF; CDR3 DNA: TGTGCCAGCAGTTTCGGGGGGACGGATAACACTGAAGCTTTCTTT